The clone carrying this TCR beta chain was observed a few times. The antigen is undetermined. At one of its ends the junction is not consistent with the germline gene, which may arise from a read error. The CDR3 is 13 amino acids. Germline CDR1 MNHNY, CDR2 SVGAGI (reference sequence). This entry is derived from a study of blood T cells in healthy people across ages. Overall study results and limits: As naive T cell percentage varied, TCR beta diversity correlated strongly with it.

Sample-barcoded 5' priming and a J-beta primer mix drove a second PCR of roughly 6 to 12 cycles. A 12-random-nucleotide template-switch adaptor tagged each cDNA molecule. TCRdb re-called the 5' RACE reads with MiXCR, one entry per CDR3 protein. The profile covers about 1.7 million distinct CDR3 sequences, with 28% appearing a single time and 7.7% taken by the ten largest. This rearrangement joins TRBV6-6 to TRBJ2-7, with a weak D call TRBD2 (5 bases). This TCR came from a woman aged 25 to 39 in good health. Sequencing used blood. The CDR3 here is CACSYRDPGEQYF. CDR3 bases: TGTGCCTGCAGTTACCGGGATCCGGGGGAGCAGTACTTC.